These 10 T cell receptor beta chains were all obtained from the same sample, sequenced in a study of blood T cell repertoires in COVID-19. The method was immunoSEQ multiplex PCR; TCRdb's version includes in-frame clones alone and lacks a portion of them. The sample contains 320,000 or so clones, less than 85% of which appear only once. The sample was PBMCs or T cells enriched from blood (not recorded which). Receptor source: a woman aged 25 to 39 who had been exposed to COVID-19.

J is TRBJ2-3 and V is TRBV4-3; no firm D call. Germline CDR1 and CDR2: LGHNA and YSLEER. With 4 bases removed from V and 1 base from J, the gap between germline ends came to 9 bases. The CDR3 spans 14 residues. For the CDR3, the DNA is TGCGCCAGCAGCCTCGCCCCAGGCACAGATACGCAGTATTTT. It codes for CASSLAPGTDTQYF.

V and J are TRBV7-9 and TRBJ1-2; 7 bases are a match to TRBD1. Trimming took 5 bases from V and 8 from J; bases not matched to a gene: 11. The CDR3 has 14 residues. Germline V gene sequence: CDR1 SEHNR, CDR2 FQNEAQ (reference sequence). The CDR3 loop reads CASSQKIDRDGYTF. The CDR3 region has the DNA TGTGCCAGCAGCCAAAAAATTGACAGGGACGGCTACACCTTC.

The CDR3 DNA reads as TGTGCCAGCAGTGAAGACAGGGCTAATAGCTTCGCCTACGAGCAGTACTTC. It codes for CASSEDRANSFAYEQYF. The chain links TRBV27 to TRBJ2-7, with TRBD1 matching 7 bases. The CDR3 is made up of 17 amino acids. CDR1 and CDR2 (germline): MNHEY, SMNVEV (reference sequence). V lost 5 bases, J lost 2 bases, and 15 bases stayed unmatched.

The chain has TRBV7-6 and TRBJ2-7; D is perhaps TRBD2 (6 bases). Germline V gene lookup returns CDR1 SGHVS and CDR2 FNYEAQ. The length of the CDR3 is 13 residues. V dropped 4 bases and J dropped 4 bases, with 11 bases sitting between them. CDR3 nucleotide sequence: TGTGCCAGCAGCTCCCCGGGACTGTACGAGCAGTACTTC. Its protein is CASSSPGLYEQYF.

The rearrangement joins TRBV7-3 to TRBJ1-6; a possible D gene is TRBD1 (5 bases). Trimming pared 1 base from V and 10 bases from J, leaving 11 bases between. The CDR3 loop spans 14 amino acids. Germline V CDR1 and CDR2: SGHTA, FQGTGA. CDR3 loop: CASSLNGRASPLHF. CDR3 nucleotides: TGTGCCAGCAGCTTAAATGGCAGGGCGTCACCCCTCCACTTT.

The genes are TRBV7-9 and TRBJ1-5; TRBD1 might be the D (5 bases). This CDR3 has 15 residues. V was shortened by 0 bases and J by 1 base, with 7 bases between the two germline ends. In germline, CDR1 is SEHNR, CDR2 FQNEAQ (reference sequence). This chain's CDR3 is CASSLAPGSNQPQHF. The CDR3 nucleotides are TGTGCCAGCAGCTTAGCTCCAGGGAGCAATCAGCCCCAGCATTTT.

This chain's CDR3 is CASSEADIQETQYF. The CDR3 region has the DNA TGTGCCAGCAGTGAAGCAGACATCCAAGAGACCCAGTACTTC. V is TRBV2 and J is TRBJ2-5, with D uncertain. V dropped 0 bases and J dropped 1 base, with 6 bases sitting between them. CDR1 and CDR2 from the germline V gene are SNHLY and FYNNEI. The CDR3 covers 14 residues.

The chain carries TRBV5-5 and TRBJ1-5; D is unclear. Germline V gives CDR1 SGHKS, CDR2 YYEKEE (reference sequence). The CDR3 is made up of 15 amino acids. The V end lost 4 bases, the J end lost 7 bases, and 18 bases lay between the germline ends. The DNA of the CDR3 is TGTGCCAGCAGCCCCGGCGGCGGACTAGGCCAGCCCCAGCATTTT. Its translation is CASSPGGGLGQPQHF.

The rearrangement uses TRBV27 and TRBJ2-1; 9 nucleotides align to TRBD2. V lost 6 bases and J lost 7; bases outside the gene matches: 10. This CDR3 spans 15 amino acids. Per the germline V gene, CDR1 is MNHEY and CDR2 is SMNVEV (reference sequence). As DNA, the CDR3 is TGTGCCAGCAGAGGACTAGCGCCAGCAGTAAATGAGCAGTTCTTC. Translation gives CASRGLAPAVNEQFF.

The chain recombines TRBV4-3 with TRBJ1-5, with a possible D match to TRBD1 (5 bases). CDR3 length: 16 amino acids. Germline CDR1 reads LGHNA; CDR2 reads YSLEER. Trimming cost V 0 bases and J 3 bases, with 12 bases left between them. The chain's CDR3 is CASSQEIGAINQPQHF. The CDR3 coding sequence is TGCGCCAGCAGCCAAGAGATAGGGGCTATCAATCAGCCCCAGCATTTT.